These 27 T cell receptor beta chains were all obtained from the same sample, sequenced in a study of blood T cell repertoires in COVID-19. Sequencing was performed with immunoSEQ multiplex PCR; in TCRdb, only in-frame clones are kept and a portion is missing. The top ten clones hold 2.5% to 3.5% of a sample with under 400,000 clones, roughly nine tenths of them seen once. The sequenced sample consisted of peripheral blood. These receptors were collected from a woman aged 25 to 39 with COVID-19, enrolled during active disease.

The chain is built from TRBV5-4 and TRBJ2-1; TRBD2 aligns across 13 bases. CDR3 length: 14 amino acids. From germline, CDR1 is SGHNT and CDR2 YYREEE (reference sequence). The trim removed 3 bases at V and 8 bases at J, leaving 2 bases unmatched. The CDR3 DNA is TGTGCCAGCAGCTGGACTAGCGGGAGTGATGAGCAGTTCTTC. Its protein is CASSWTSGSDEQFF.

This chain links TRBV18 with TRBJ1-3, with TRBD1 identical over 8 bases. The CDR3 covers 19 residues. The junction had 16 bases not matched to a gene; V was cut back by 6 bases and J by 0 bases. Germline V gene data show CDR1 as KGHSH and CDR2 as LQKENI. CDR3 residues: CASSRTGQGLVLSGNTIYF. CDR3 coding DNA: TGTGCCAGCTCTCGAACCGGACAGGGTTTGGTCCTCTCTGGAAACACCATATATTTT.

The chain carries TRBV5-6 and TRBJ1-3, with D maybe TRBD1 (5 bases). The length of the CDR3 is 16 residues. CDR1 SGHDT and CDR2 YYEEEE come from the germline V gene. The V end was cut by 1 base, the J end by 5 bases, with 16 bases between. The CDR3 spells CASSLLRGTQRNTIYF. CDR3 DNA: TGTGCCAGCAGCTTGCTCCGGGGGACTCAACGAAACACCATATATTTT.

This chain links TRBV15 with TRBJ2-3, with 10 bases identical to TRBD2. This CDR3 has 18 residues. With V trimmed by 5 bases and J by 1 base, 12 bases remained unmatched. Looked up from germline, CDR1 is LNHNV and CDR2 is YYDKDF (reference sequence). For the CDR3, the DNA is TGTGCCACCAGCGGGAGGGGAGCGGGAGGGCGCGGCACAGATACGCAGTATTTT. This sequence encodes CATSGRGAGGRGTDTQYF.

V usage is TRBV9 and J usage is TRBJ2-4; D gene unclear. There are 13 residues in the CDR3. Germline CDR1 and CDR2: SGDLS and YYNGEE. V was clipped by 0 bases and J by 9 bases, with 10 bases between them. The CDR3 loop is CASSVGASSIQYF. CDR3 in DNA: TGTGCCAGCAGCGTAGGAGCTTCGTCCATTCAGTACTTC.

This chain uses TRBV19 with TRBJ2-7, with D maybe TRBD2 (5 bases). Looked up from germline, CDR1 is LNHDA and CDR2 is SQIVND (reference sequence). The CDR3 consists of 15 residues. V shed 0 bases and J shed 2 bases, with 11 bases lying between them. CDR3: CASSIEEGPTYEQYF. CDR3 nucleotides: TGTGCCAGTAGTATAGAAGAGGGCCCAACCTACGAGCAGTACTTC.

This clone turned up a few times. Other DNA sequences in the sample encode the same CDR3. The chain recombines TRBV28 with TRBJ1-2; D is uncertain. The CDR3 has 11 residues. CDR1 MDHEN and CDR2 SYDVKM come from the germline V gene. The germline V and J ends were trimmed by 1 base and 5 bases, with 2 bases remaining between them. The CDR3 region is CASSLSYGYTF. Here the CDR3 DNA reads TGTGCCAGCAGTTTATCGTATGGCTACACCTTC.

This rearrangement joins TRBV29-1 to TRBJ2-1; the D gene is possibly TRBD2 (6 bases). CDR3 length: 13 residues. The V gene lost 3 bases and the J gene lost 13 bases, with 19 bases spanning the gap. The V gene's germline CDR1 is SQVTM and CDR2 ANQGSEA. The chain's CDR3 is CSVDLNSRREQFF. CDR3 in DNA: TGCAGCGTTGATTTGAATTCGAGGCGGGAACAGTTCTTC.

DNA of the CDR3: TGTGCCAGCTCCCCCGTCGGGGAGGGGAGGATGGCTGAAGCTTTCTTT. This codes for CASSPVGEGRMAEAFF. The chain combines TRBV18 with TRBJ1-1; a weak D match, TRBD1 (5 bases). This CDR3 has 16 residues. Germline-derived CDR1 and CDR2 are KGHSH and LQKENI. Trimming stripped 6 bases from V and 6 bases from J, with 23 bases between.

This clone was counted a single time. This chain joins TRBV13 and TRBJ2-7; tentative D call: TRBD2 (5 bases). Per germline, CDR1 PRHDT and CDR2 FYEKMQ (reference sequence). The V end lost 5 bases, the J end lost 4 bases, and 12 bases lay between the germline ends. The CDR3 runs to 13 residues. For the CDR3, the DNA is TGTGCCAGCAGCGCCCCAACTAGGTACGAGCAGTACTTC. Translating gives CASSAPTRYEQYF.

The chain is built from TRBV29-1 and TRBJ1-1; 12 bases line up with TRBD1. The germline V gene encodes CDR1 SQVTM and CDR2 ANQGSEA. This CDR3 comprises 17 residues. Trimming cost V 3 bases and J 1 base; bases outside gene matches: 9. In nucleotides, the CDR3 is TGCAGCGTTGATGCGCCCGGGACAGGGGGCCCGAACACTGAAGCTTTCTTT. Protein product: CSVDAPGTGGPNTEAFF.

This chain uses TRBV5-1 with TRBJ2-2; perhaps TRBD2 as D (6 bases). The length of the CDR3 is 16 residues. Germline V lookup: CDR1 SGHRS, CDR2 YFSETQ. Trimming stripped 0 bases from V and 3 bases from J, with 12 bases between. Here the CDR3 reads CASSLDGDSDTGELFF. DNA of the CDR3: TGCGCCAGCAGCTTGGATGGGGACTCGGACACCGGGGAGCTGTTTTTT.

Comment on this clone: The sample has other DNA sequences that encode this CDR3 too. J is TRBJ2-1 and V is TRBV7-9; 8 bases are shared with TRBD2. The CDR3 runs to 14 residues. The germline gives CDR1 SEHNR, CDR2 FQNEAQ (reference sequence). Losses at the gene ends were 5 bases for V and 2 bases for J; bases not matched to a gene: 2. The CDR3 loop reads CASSPGLAYNEQFF. The CDR3 nucleotides are TGTGCCAGCAGCCCGGGACTAGCCTACAATGAGCAGTTCTTC.

This chain links TRBV19 with TRBJ2-1, with 9 bases fitting TRBD2. Germline CDR1 is LNHDA and CDR2 is SQIVND (reference sequence). V was pared by 7 bases and J by 8 bases, with 12 bases of the junction left unmatched. This CDR3 has 15 amino acids. The CDR3 nucleotides read TGTGCCAGTAAAGGTCGCGGGAGGGCTTATGATGAGCAGTTCTTC. Its protein is CASKGRGRAYDEQFF.

This clone occurred once. This chain connects TRBV11-2 to TRBJ2-5; 7 bases agree with TRBD2. V lost 1 base, J lost 4 bases, and 9 bases stayed unmatched. The CDR3 runs 16 residues. Germline values: CDR1 SGHAT, CDR2 FQNNGV. The CDR3 sequence is CASSLVRDYLLETQYF. CDR3 sequence (DNA): TGTGCCAGCAGCTTAGTACGGGACTACCTATTAGAGACCCAGTACTTC.

The chain carries TRBV11-2 and TRBJ2-2; maybe TRBD1 (5 bases). The length of the CDR3 is 15 residues. Trimming took off 0 bases at V and 1 base at J, with 6 bases between the two ends. Germline loops: CDR1 SGHAT, CDR2 FQNNGV. The CDR3 DNA sequence: TGTGCCAGCAGCTTAGATACAGGGAACACCGGGGAGCTGTTTTTT. The encoded protein is CASSLDTGNTGELFF. Supplemented by reference TRBV11-2 and TRBJ2-2, the full variable domain reads EAGVAQSPRYKIIEKRQSVAFWCNPISGHATLYWYQQILGQGPKLLIQFQNNGVVDDSQLPKDRFSAERLKGVDSTLKIQPAKLEDSAVYLCASSLDTGNTGELFFGEGSRLTVL.

This clone was recorded a few times. V is TRBV19 and J is TRBJ2-3; TRBD2 matches 9 bases. CDR1 LNHDA and CDR2 SQIVND come from the germline V gene (reference sequence). CDR3 length: 14 amino acids. V dropped 8 bases and J dropped 4; count of bases not matched to a gene: 7. CDR3 sequence: CASRKREDPDTQYF. DNA for the CDR3: TGTGCCAGTCGAAAGCGGGAGGATCCAGATACGCAGTATTTT.

In nucleotides, the CDR3 is TGTGCCAGCAGCACAGACAGGGACTTAGGGGAAAAACTGTTTTTT. Translating gives CASSTDRDLGEKLFF. V usage is TRBV7-9 and J usage is TRBJ1-4; 7 positions match TRBD1. V was pared by 5 bases and J by 8 bases, with 11 bases of the junction left unmatched. This CDR3 has 15 amino acids. The germline gives CDR1 SEHNR, CDR2 FQNEAQ (reference sequence).

The chain links TRBV25-1 to TRBJ2-7; 11 nucleotides line up with TRBD1. J was trimmed by 6 bases and V by 4 bases; bases with no gene match: 5. This CDR3 is 14 amino acids long. Looked up from germline, CDR1 is MGHDK and CDR2 is SYGVNS. CDR3 in amino acids: CASSVSGTGGEQYF. The CDR3 DNA reads as TGTGCCAGCAGTGTCTCCGGGACAGGGGGCGAGCAGTACTTC.

The chain carries TRBV5-8 and TRBJ1-4; 7 bases are a match to TRBD1. J lost 4 bases, V lost 2 bases, and 8 bases had no gene match. The CDR3 totals 16 residues. Germline values: CDR1 SGHTS, CDR2 YDEGEE. CDR3 protein: CASSFEGGYGNEKLFF. CDR3 bases: TGTGCCAGCAGCTTTGAAGGGGGCTATGGTAATGAAAAACTGTTTTTT.

This chain links TRBV19 with TRBJ1-2, with 7 nucleotides matching TRBD1. Losses at the gene ends were 6 bases for V and 3 bases for J; bases not matched to a gene: 4. The CDR3 covers 13 residues. The V gene's germline CDR1 is LNHDA and CDR2 SQIVND (reference sequence). CDR3 in amino acids: CASSDREYYGYTF. The DNA for the CDR3 is TGTGCCAGTAGCGACAGGGAATACTATGGCTACACCTTC.

This clone was seen only a few times. The rearrangement joins TRBV5-4 to TRBJ2-7; 10 nucleotides agree with TRBD1. Per the germline V gene, CDR1 is SGHNT and CDR2 is YYREEE (reference sequence). V was pared by 4 bases and J by 7 bases, with 5 bases of the junction left unmatched. This CDR3 has 13 amino acids. The CDR3 spells CASSRQGAGEQYF. The CDR3 region has the DNA TGTGCCAGCAGCCGACAGGGGGCGGGGGAGCAGTACTTC. The entire variable domain, with the rest obtained from reference TRBV5-4 and TRBJ2-7, is as follows: ETGVTQSPTHLIKTRGQQVTLRCSSQSGHNTVSWYQQALGQGPQFIFQYYREEENGRGNFPPRFSGLQFPNYSSELNVNALELDDSALYLCASSRQGAGEQYFGPGTRLTVT.

This chain joins TRBV6-1 and TRBJ1-2; D is perhaps TRBD1 (5 bases). This CDR3 contains 14 residues. Germline V gene sequence: CDR1 MNHNS, CDR2 SASEGT. Trimming removed 3 bases from V and 8 bases from J, with 16 bases in between. CDR3 DNA sequence: TGTGCCAGCAGTGAGTACGGGACTGCAGAAGGCTACACCTTC. This gives the protein CASSEYGTAEGYTF.

This sequence joins TRBV2 and TRBJ1-6; the match to TRBD1 covers 10 bases. V trimming: 10 bases; J trimming: 9 bases; junction bases outside the gene matches: 6. The CDR3 covers 13 residues. From germline, CDR1 is SNHLY and CDR2 FYNNEI. The CDR3 protein is CATAGQGSSPLHF. CDR3 bases: TGTGCCACCGCGGGACAGGGGTCTTCACCCCTCCACTTT.

This clone has only a few counts. This chain links TRBV2 with TRBJ1-5, with D possibly matching TRBD1 (6 bases). Trimming shortened V by 5 bases and J by 2 bases, and 13 bases separated the two germline ends. The CDR3 runs to 15 residues. In germline, CDR1 is SNHLY, CDR2 FYNNEI. CDR3 loop: CASSLQGRGNQPQHF. The CDR3 bases are TGTGCCAGCAGTTTACAGGGTCGTGGCAATCAGCCCCAGCATTTT.

This clone was recorded only once. The rearrangement links TRBV7-7 to TRBJ1-1, with D maybe TRBD1 (6 bases). V was cut by 3 bases and J by 6 bases, with 11 bases left in between. The germline V gene encodes CDR1 SSHAT and CDR2 FNYEAQ (reference sequence). The CDR3 extends over 13 amino acids. The CDR3 sequence is CASSFQQGSEAFF. Written as DNA, the CDR3 is TGTGCCAGCAGCTTCCAACAGGGTTCTGAAGCTTTCTTT.

DNA for the CDR3: TGTGCCAGTAGCATTTATGGACTAGGCCTGCTGGATACGCAGTATTTT. Its protein product is CASSIYGLGLLDTQYF. The chain links TRBV19 to TRBJ2-3; 7 bases agree with TRBD2. Per the germline V gene, CDR1 is LNHDA and CDR2 is SQIVND (reference sequence). J lost 6 bases, V lost 6 bases, and 15 bases had no gene match. This CDR3 region has 16 residues.